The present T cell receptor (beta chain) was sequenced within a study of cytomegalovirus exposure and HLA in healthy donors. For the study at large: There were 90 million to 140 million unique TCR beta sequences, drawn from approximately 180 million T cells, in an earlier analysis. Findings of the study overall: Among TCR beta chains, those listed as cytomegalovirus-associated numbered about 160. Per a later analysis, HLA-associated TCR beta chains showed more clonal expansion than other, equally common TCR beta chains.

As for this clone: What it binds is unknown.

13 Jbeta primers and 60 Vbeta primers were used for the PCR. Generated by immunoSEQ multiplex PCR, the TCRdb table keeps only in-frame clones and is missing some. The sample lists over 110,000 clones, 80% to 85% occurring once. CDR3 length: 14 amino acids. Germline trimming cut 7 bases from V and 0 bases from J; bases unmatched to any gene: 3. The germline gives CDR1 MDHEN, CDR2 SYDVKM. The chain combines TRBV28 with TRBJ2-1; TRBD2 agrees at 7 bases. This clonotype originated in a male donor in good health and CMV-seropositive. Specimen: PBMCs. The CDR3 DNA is TGTGCCAGCAAAGGGGACTACTCCTACAATGAGCAGTTCTTC. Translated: CASKGDYSYNEQFF.